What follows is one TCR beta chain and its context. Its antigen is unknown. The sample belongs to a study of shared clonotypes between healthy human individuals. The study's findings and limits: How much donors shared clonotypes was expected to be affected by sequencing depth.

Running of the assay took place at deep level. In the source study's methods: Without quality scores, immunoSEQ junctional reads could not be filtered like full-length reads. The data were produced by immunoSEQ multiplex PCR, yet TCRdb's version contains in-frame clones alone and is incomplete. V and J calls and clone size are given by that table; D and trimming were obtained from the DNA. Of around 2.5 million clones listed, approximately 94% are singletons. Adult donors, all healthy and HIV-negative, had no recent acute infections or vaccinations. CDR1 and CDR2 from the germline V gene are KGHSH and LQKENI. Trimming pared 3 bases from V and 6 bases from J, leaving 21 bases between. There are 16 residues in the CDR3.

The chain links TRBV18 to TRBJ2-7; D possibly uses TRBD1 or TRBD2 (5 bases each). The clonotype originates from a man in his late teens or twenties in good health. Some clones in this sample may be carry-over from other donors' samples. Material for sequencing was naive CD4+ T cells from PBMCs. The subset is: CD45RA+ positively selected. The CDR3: CASSPVAVPPGTEQYF. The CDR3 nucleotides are TGTGCCAGCTCACCCGTGGCAGTGCCCCCCGGGACCGAGCAGTACTTC.